The next 8 T cell receptor beta chains were all read from a single sample in a study of blood T cells in healthy people across ages. Sample-barcoded 5' priming and a J-beta primer mix drove a second PCR of roughly 7 to 11 cycles. A single record per CDR3 protein comes from TCRdb applying MiXCR to the 5' RACE reads. The sample has 1.5 million to 2 million distinct CDR3 sequences; approximately 30% are singletons. The sample consisted of blood. The receptors shown here come from a woman in her 30s in good health.

This clonotype appeared a few times. This chain connects TRBV6-5 to TRBJ2-2; TRBD2 aligns across 8 bases. V shed 7 bases, J shed 5 bases, and the junction held 12 bases outside the gene matches. The CDR3 consists of 16 residues. Germline loops: CDR1 MNHEY, CDR2 SVGAGI. CDR3 region: CASTLRGTSFTGELFF. CDR3 bases: TGTGCCAGCACCTTACGGGGGACTAGTTTTACCGGGGAGCTGTTTTTT.

In this sample, this clonotype turned up a few times. The chain combines TRBV5-1 with TRBJ2-1; a possible D gene is TRBD2 (6 bases). The CDR3 is 15 amino acids. The germline V gene encodes CDR1 SGHRS and CDR2 YFSETQ. Trimming pared 3 bases from V and 4 bases from J, leaving 14 bases between. The CDR3 spells CASSSVGLSYNEQFF. The CDR3 DNA sequence: TGCGCCAGCAGCTCTGTGGGACTCTCGTACAATGAGCAGTTCTTC.

This clonotype was seen more than once but under ten times. V is TRBV4-2 and J is TRBJ2-7; 9 bases are a match to TRBD1. There are 15 residues in the CDR3. V was pared by 5 bases and J by 3 bases, with 8 bases of the junction left unmatched. CDR1 is LGHNA, CDR2 YNFKEQ, per germline. The CDR3 sequence: CASSWRQGQGYEQYF. The CDR3 nucleotides read TGTGCCAGCAGCTGGAGACAGGGACAGGGCTACGAGCAGTACTTC.

CDR3 coding DNA: TGCAGTGCCGACGAGCTGGGGGTTTACGAGCAGTACTTC. Protein product: CSADELGVYEQYF. V usage is TRBV20-1 and J usage is TRBJ2-7; perhaps D is TRBD1 or TRBD2 (5 bases each). The CDR3 loop spans 13 amino acids. Germline V gene lookup returns CDR1 DFQATT and CDR2 SNEGSKA (reference sequence). The V end lost 6 bases, the J end lost 4 bases, and 16 bases lay between the germline ends.

For this clonotype: A much larger clone differs from this one at a single base, so this may be a read error. J is TRBJ2-1 and V is TRBV5-1; 7 bases agree with TRBD1. The CDR3 extends over 13 amino acids. Germline CDR1 SGHRS, CDR2 YFSETQ. The trim removed 1 base at V and 10 bases at J, leaving 5 bases unmatched. CDR3: CASSLLVTGEQFF. CDR3 DNA sequence: TGCGCCAGCAGCTTGTTGGTGACAGGGGAGCAGTTCTTC.

This clonotype occurred a few times. The chain employs TRBV7-9 and TRBJ2-3; the D gene is possibly TRBD1 (7 bases). Trimming took 3 bases from V and 6 from J, leaving 16 bases between them. CDR1 SEHNR and CDR2 FQNEAQ come from the germline V gene (reference sequence). The CDR3 has 15 amino acids. The CDR3 region is CASSLSRQGGDTQYF. The CDR3 bases are TGTGCCAGCAGCTTGAGTCGGCAGGGGGGTGATACGCAGTATTTT.

This clonotype was counted at least ten times. V gene TRBV28 combines with J gene TRBJ1-5; 9 nucleotides line up with TRBD1. V dropped 2 bases and J dropped 12; count of bases not matched to a gene: 8. CDR1 is MDHEN and CDR2 is SYDVKM in the germline V gene. The CDR3 is 14 amino acids. DNA of the CDR3: TGTGCCAGCAGTTTAAGGGACAGGGTCCAACTCCAGCATTTT. Protein: CASSLRDRVQLQHF. Looking up the rest from reference TRBV28 and TRBJ1-5 gives the full variable domain: DVKVTQSSRYLVKRTGEKVFLECVQDMDHENMFWYRQDPGLGLRLIYFSYDVKMKEKGDIPEGYSVSREKKERFSLILESASTNQTSMYLCASSLRDRVQLQHFGDGTRLSIL.

In this sample, this clonotype turned up a few times. This chain joins TRBV9 and TRBJ2-3; 14 nucleotides line up with TRBD2. J was trimmed by 9 bases and V by 0 bases; bases with no gene match: 6. CDR1 is SGDLS, CDR2 YYNGEE, per germline. The CDR3 covers 16 residues. The CDR3 sequence: CASSVGGLAGAKTQYF. The DNA for the CDR3 is TGTGCCAGCAGCGTAGGGGGACTAGCGGGGGCGAAAACGCAGTATTTT. Full variable domain (remainder filled in from reference TRBV9 and TRBJ2-3): DSGVTQTPKHLITATGQRVTLRCSPRSGDLSVYWYQQSLDQGLQFLIQYYNGEERAKGNILERFSAQQFPDLHSELNLSSLELGDSALYFCASSVGGLAGAKTQYFGPGTRLTVL.